The rows below give T cell receptor beta chains drawn from one sample of a study of T cell changes during pregnancy in multiple sclerosis. Sequenced by immunoSEQ multiplex PCR; TCRdb stores in-frame clones only, minus some. This sample has about 30,000 clones, with 93% found just once. The sample consisted of CD4+ T cells from peripheral blood mononuclear cells, taken after pregnancy. All receptors come from a female donor with multiple sclerosis, enrolled in a pregnancy study. CDR3s include the opening cysteine and the closing phenylalanine or tryptophan. A D gene is named only where the DNA matches it firmly. Some rows mark clone size as missing; the rest say once, few, many or name a class of expanded clone.

abundance	j_gene	v_gene	d_gene	CDR3aa	CDR3nt
NA	TRBJ2-2	TRBV10-1	TRBD2	CASSRTSGIHTGELFF	TGCGCCAGCAGCCGGACTAGTGGTATCCACACCGGGGAGCTGTTTTTT
NA	TRBJ1-5	TRBV4-3	NA	CASSQDGGQPQHF	TGCGCCAGCAGCCAAGATGGGGGGCAGCCCCAGCATTTT
NA	TRBJ1-1	TRBV20-1	NA	CSARSLVATFF	TGCAGTGCTAGATCACTGGTAGCGACTTTCTTT
NA	TRBJ1-2	TRBV7-2	NA	CASSLIQRGGYTF	TGTGCCAGCAGCTTAATTCAGCGGGGGGGCTACACCTTC
NA	TRBJ2-1	TRBV27	TRBD2	CASSPQSRRAGGNEQFF	TGTGCCAGCAGTCCCCAGTCCCGCAGGGCGGGAGGCAATGAGCAGTTCTTC
few	TRBJ2-2	TRBV25-1	NA	CASSDPQTGELFF	TGTGCCAGCAGCGACCCACAGACCGGGGAGCTGTTTTTT
NA	TRBJ1-2	TRBV19	NA	CASEAIRGAQGYTF	TGTGCCAGTGAGGCCATAAGGGGCGCCCAGGGCTACACCTTC
NA	TRBJ2-7	TRBV30	NA	CAWDVQGEPSYEQYF	TGTGCCTGGGACGTCCAGGGCGAGCCCTCCTACGAGCAGTACTTC
NA	TRBJ1-6	TRBV5-5	TRBD1	CASSLGQGNSPLHF	TGTGCCAGCAGCTTGGGACAGGGGAATTCACCCCTCCACTTT
NA	TRBJ2-2	TRBV5-6	NA	CASSFVSQGAGELFF	TGTGCCAGCAGCTTCGTCTCACAGGGAGCCGGGGAGCTGTTTTTT
NA	TRBJ1-4	TRBV18	NA	CASSPRGANEKLFF	TGTGCCAGCTCACCACGGGGCGCGAATGAAAAACTGTTTTTT
once	TRBJ1-2	TRBV30	TRBD1	CAWRRPGQGAVGGYTF	TGTGCCTGGAGGCGCCCGGGACAGGGGGCGGTAGGTGGCTACACCTTC
NA	TRBJ1-3	TRBV30	NA	CAFQTGSGNTIYF	TGTGCCTTCCAAACAGGGTCTGGAAACACCATATATTTT
NA	TRBJ2-7	TRBV9	NA	CASSTDADSDYEQYF	TGTGCCAGCAGCACCGACGCCGACTCCGACTACGAGCAGTACTTC
NA	TRBJ1-1	TRBV7-2	TRBD1	CASSSGWTGAFF	TGTGCCAGCAGCTCAGGGTGGACAGGCGCTTTCTTT
NA	TRBJ2-2	TRBV5-1	NA	CASSLSTSNTGELFF	TGCGCCAGCAGCTTGTCAACATCGAACACCGGGGAGCTGTTTTTT
NA	TRBJ1-1	TRBV7-9	NA	CASSLGGQVEAFF	TGTGCCAGCAGCTTAGGAGGGCAGGTTGAAGCTTTCTTT
NA	TRBJ2-5	TRBV19	TRBD2	CASSSPGLAGGRETQYF	TGTGCCAGTAGTTCTCCTGGACTAGCGGGAGGGCGAGAGACCCAGTACTTC
once	TRBJ1-3	TRBV30	NA	CAWTGSGNTIYF	TGTGCCTGGACAGGGTCTGGAAACACCATATATTTT
NA	TRBJ1-4	TRBV7-2	NA	CASSSGGPSTNEKLFF	TGTGCCAGCAGCTCCGGAGGGCCTTCGACTAATGAAAAACTGTTTTTT
NA	TRBJ1-1	TRBV19	TRBD1	CACSARQGTEAFF	TGTGCCTGTAGTGCCCGACAGGGGACTGAAGCTTTCTTT
NA	TRBJ1-2	TRBV7-9	NA	CASSSRLDPQVLGYTF	TGTGCCAGCAGCTCCCGCCTAGACCCTCAAGTACTTGGCTACACCTTC